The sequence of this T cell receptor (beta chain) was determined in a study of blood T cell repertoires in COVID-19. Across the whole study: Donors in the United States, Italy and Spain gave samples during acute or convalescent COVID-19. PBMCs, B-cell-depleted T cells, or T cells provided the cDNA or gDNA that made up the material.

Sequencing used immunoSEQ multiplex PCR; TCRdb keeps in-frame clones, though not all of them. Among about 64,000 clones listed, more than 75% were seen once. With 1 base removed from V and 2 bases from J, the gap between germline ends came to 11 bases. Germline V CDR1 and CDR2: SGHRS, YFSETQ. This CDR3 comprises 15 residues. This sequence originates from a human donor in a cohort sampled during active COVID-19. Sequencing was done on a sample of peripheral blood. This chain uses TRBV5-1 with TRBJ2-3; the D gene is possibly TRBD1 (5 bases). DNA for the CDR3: TGCGCCAGCAGCTTGTTCCGACAGACCACAGATACGCAGTATTTT. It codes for CASSLFRQTTDTQYF.